Presented here are 6 T cell receptor beta chains from one specimen sequenced in a study of T cells in Graves' hyperthyroidism and ophthalmopathy. Amplification targeted TCR beta CDR3 regions from RNA transcripts. With the HTBI primer set, the TCR CDR3 went through a first round of RT-PCR. TCRdb re-called the multiplex PCR reads with MiXCR, one entry per CDR3 protein. The sample shows about 560,000 distinct CDR3 sequences, roughly a sixth of them seen only once. The specimen sequenced was blood. The receptor set was obtained from a woman under 30 with Graves' hyperthyroidism.

Many counts were recorded for this clonotype. The chain combines TRBV7-8 with TRBJ2-1; D not resolved. Germline V gene sequence: CDR1 SGHVS, CDR2 FQNEAQ. Trimming removed 2 bases from V and 8 bases from J, with 10 bases in between. CDR3 length: 13 amino acids. The CDR3 spells CASSLHPWDEQFF. The CDR3 DNA is TGTGCCAGCAGCTTACACCCTTGGGATGAGCAGTTCTTC.

The count of this clonotype is one. This chain uses TRBV18 with TRBJ2-1; TRBD2 agrees at 10 bases. The germline V gene has CDR1 KGHSH and CDR2 LQKENI. The CDR3 is made up of 19 amino acids. Losses at the gene ends were 0 bases for V and 5 bases for J; bases not matched to a gene: 13. The CDR3 here is CASSPPNSGRRSWDNEQFF. In nucleotides, the CDR3 is TGTGCCAGCTCACCACCGAATAGCGGGAGGCGATCTTGGGACAATGAGCAGTTCTTC.

Many counts were recorded for this clonotype. A single base separates this from a much larger clone, so it may be a read error. The chain links TRBV3-1 to TRBJ2-5; D is uncertain. Trimming removed 6 bases from V and 2 bases from J, with 13 bases in between. Germline V CDR1 and CDR2: LGHDT, YNNKEL (reference sequence). The CDR3 loop spans 14 amino acids. The CDR3 reads CASRHGDKQETQYF. CDR3 nucleotide sequence: TGTGCCAGCAGACACGGAGACAAGCAAGAGACCCAGTACTTC.

This clonotype was seen many times. CDR3 nucleotide sequence: TGTGCCAGCGGAGGGTCCACGTACGAGCAGTACTTC. Its translation is CASGGSTYEQYF. The chain is built from TRBV6-1 and TRBJ2-7; tentatively, D is TRBD2 (6 bases). Between the trimmed V and J ends, which lost 8 bases and 4 bases, there was a span of 12 bases. The V gene's germline CDR1 is MNHNS and CDR2 SASEGT. CDR3 size: 12 residues.

In the case of this clonotype: A much larger clone differs from this one at a single base, so this may be a read error. Because the CDR3 is missing its conserved closing phenylalanine or tryptophan, this is likely a read error. The rearrangement links TRBV11-3 to TRBJ2-7; TRBD1 matches at 7 bases. This CDR3 comprises 16 residues. The trim removed 6 bases at V and 2 bases at J, leaving 13 bases unmatched. Germline CDR1 is SGHNT and CDR2 is YENEEA. CDR3 sequence (DNA): TGTGCCAGCAGTCTAAGGTCCGGACAGGACGCCTACGAGCAGTACCTC. Its protein product is CASSLRSGQDAYEQYL.

J is TRBJ1-2 and V is TRBV28; 7 positions match TRBD1. The junction had 5 bases not matched to a gene; V was cut back by 7 bases and J by 3 bases. CDR1 is MDHEN, CDR2 SYDVKM, per germline. The CDR3 is 13 residues long. CDR3 sequence reads: CASIETGDYGYTF. The DNA of the CDR3 is TGTGCCAGCATCGAAACAGGGGACTATGGCTACACCTTC.